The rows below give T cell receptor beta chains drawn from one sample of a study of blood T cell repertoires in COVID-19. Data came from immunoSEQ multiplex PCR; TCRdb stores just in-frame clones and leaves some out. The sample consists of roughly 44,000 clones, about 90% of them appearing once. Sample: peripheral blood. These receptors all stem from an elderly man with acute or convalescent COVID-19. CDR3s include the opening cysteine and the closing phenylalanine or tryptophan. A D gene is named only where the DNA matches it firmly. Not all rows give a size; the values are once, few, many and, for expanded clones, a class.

CDR3aa: CASSDSRGRAFF; CDR3nt: TGTGCCAGCAGTGACAGCAGGGGGCGAGCTTTCTTT; j_gene: TRBJ1-1; d_gene: TRBD1; v_gene: TRBV6-4; abundance: few
CDR3aa: CASSGRDRDGYTF; CDR3nt: TGTGCCAGCAGTGGTCGGGATAGAGATGGCTACACCTTC; j_gene: TRBJ1-2; d_gene: NA; v_gene: TRBV2; abundance: NA
CDR3aa: CASSQDLVSSFGPQHF; CDR3nt: TGTGCCAGCAGCCAAGATCTAGTGAGCAGTTTTGGTCCCCAGCATTTT; j_gene: TRBJ1-5; d_gene: NA; v_gene: TRBV14; abundance: NA
CDR3aa: CASSVDQGAGEKLFF; CDR3nt: TGTGCCAGCAGCGTAGATCAGGGGGCGGGGGAAAAACTGTTTTTT; j_gene: TRBJ1-4; d_gene: TRBD1; v_gene: TRBV9; abundance: once
CDR3aa: CASTSRENTEAFF; CDR3nt: TGTGCCAGTACCTCCCGGGAGAACACTGAAGCTTTCTTT; j_gene: TRBJ1-1; d_gene: NA; v_gene: TRBV19; abundance: NA
CDR3aa: CASSLAGNYGYTF; CDR3nt: TGCGCCAGCAGCTTGGCAGGAAACTATGGCTACACCTTC; j_gene: TRBJ1-2; d_gene: NA; v_gene: TRBV5-1; abundance: NA
CDR3aa: CASSRGGGQTSTDTQYF; CDR3nt: TGTGCCAGCAGCCGGGGGGGCGGGCAAACCAGCACAGATACGCAGTATTTT; j_gene: TRBJ2-3; d_gene: TRBD2; v_gene: TRBV5-4; abundance: NA
CDR3aa: CASSLDGSNQPQHF; CDR3nt: TGTGCCAGCAGTCTAGACGGTAGCAATCAGCCCCAGCATTTT; j_gene: TRBJ1-5; d_gene: NA; v_gene: TRBV2; abundance: once
CDR3aa: CASSLGTGTKVYGYTF; CDR3nt: TGTGCCAGCAGCCTCGGGACAGGAACGAAAGTCTATGGCTACACCTTC; j_gene: TRBJ1-2; d_gene: TRBD1; v_gene: TRBV4-2; abundance: NA
CDR3aa: CASSVGTSGDTGELFF; CDR3nt: TGTGCCAGCAGCGTAGGGACTAGCGGGGATACCGGGGAGCTGTTTTTT; j_gene: TRBJ2-2; d_gene: TRBD2; v_gene: TRBV4-2; abundance: NA
CDR3aa: CASGELGLVTDTQYF; CDR3nt: TGTGCCAGCGGAGAACTAGGACTAGTGACAGATACGCAGTATTTT; j_gene: TRBJ2-3; d_gene: TRBD2; v_gene: TRBV27; abundance: NA
CDR3aa: CASSERPRVSGNTIYF; CDR3nt: TGTGCCAGCAGTGAAAGACCCAGGGTATCTGGAAACACCATATATTTT; j_gene: TRBJ1-3; d_gene: NA; v_gene: TRBV2; abundance: NA
CDR3aa: CASSSRLAGHNEQFF; CDR3nt: TGTGCCAGCAGCTCACGACTAGCGGGGCACAATGAGCAGTTCTTC; j_gene: TRBJ2-1; d_gene: TRBD2; v_gene: TRBV11-3; abundance: NA
CDR3aa: CASRGRGGKTEAFF; CDR3nt: TGCGCCAGCAGAGGCAGGGGCGGAAAAACTGAAGCTTTCTTT; j_gene: TRBJ1-1; d_gene: NA; v_gene: TRBV10-2; abundance: NA
CDR3aa: CSVARTAGGEQYF; CDR3nt: TGCAGCGTTGCACGGACGGCCGGGGGGGAGCAGTATTTT; j_gene: TRBJ2-3; d_gene: TRBD2; v_gene: TRBV29-1; abundance: NA
CDR3aa: CASRRRDDEKLFF; CDR3nt: TGCGCCAGCCGTCGCAGGGATGATGAAAAACTGTTTTTT; j_gene: TRBJ1-4; d_gene: NA; v_gene: TRBV5-1; abundance: NA